This entry features one T cell receptor (beta chain) sequence. This sample is part of a study of technical replicates of blood from a handful of donors. The ends were cut back, 5 bases at V and 6 bases at J, with 18 bases in the middle. Looked up from germline, CDR1 is LNHDA and CDR2 is SQIVND (reference sequence). This CDR3 contains 15 residues. Profiling relied on immunoSEQ multiplex PCR, and the TCRdb table lists in-frame clones only, not all of them. Of about 76,000 clones in the sample, around 94% were seen once. Sequencing was done on a sample of T cells isolated from PBMCs. The chain combines TRBV19 with TRBJ2-3; D gene uncertain. This clonotype originated in a human donor in good health. The CDR3 sequence: CASSLIQPPDDTQYF. In nucleotides, the CDR3 is TGTGCCAGTAGTTTGATACAGCCGCCAGATGATACGCAGTATTTT. The complete variable domain, with remaining parts taken from reference TRBV19 and TRBJ2-3, reads DGGITQSPKYLFRKEGQNVTLSCEQNLNHDAMYWYRQDPGQGLRLIYYSQIVNDFQKGDIAEGYSVSREKKESFPLTVTSAQKNPTAFYLCASSLIQPPDDTQYFGPGTRLTVL.